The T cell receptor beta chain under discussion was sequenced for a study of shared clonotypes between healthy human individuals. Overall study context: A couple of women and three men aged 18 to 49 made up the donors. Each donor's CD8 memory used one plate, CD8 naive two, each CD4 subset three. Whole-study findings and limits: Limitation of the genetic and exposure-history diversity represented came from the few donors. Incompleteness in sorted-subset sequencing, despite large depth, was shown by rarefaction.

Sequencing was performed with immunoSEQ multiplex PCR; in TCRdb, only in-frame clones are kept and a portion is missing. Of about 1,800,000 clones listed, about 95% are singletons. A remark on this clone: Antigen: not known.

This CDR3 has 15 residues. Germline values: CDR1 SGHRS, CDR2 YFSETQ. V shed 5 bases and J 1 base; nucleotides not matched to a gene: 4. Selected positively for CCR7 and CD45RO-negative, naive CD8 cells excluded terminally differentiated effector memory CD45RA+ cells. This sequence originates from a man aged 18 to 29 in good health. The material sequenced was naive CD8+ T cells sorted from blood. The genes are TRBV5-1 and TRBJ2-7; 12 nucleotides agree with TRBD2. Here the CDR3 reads CASSPTSGSSYEQYF. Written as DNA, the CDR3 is TGCGCCAGCAGTCCGACTAGCGGGAGTTCCTACGAGCAGTACTTC.